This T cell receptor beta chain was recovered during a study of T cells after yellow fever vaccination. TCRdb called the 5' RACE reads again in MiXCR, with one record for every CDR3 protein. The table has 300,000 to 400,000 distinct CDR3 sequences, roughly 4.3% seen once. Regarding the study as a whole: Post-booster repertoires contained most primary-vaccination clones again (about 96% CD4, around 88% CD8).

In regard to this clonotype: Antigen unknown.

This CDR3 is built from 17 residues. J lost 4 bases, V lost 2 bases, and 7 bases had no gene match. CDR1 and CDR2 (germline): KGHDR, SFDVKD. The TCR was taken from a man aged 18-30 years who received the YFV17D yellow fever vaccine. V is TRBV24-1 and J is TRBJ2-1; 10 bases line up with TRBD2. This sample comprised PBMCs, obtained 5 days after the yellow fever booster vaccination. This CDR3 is CATSDYSSGGRYNEQFF. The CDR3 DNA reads TGTGCCACCAGTGATTACTCTAGCGGGGGCAGGTACAATGAGCAGTTCTTC.